This entry lists 20 T cell receptor beta chains sequenced from one sample in a study of post-analysis software for immune sequencing data (dated by TCRdb to 2014 to 2015). Library preparation used PCR. Sequencing instrument: Illumina HiSeq 2500. To reduce PCR and sequencing biases, unique molecular identifiers were built into the TCR beta cDNA libraries. TCRdb reprocessing: public reads trimmed at Q25 with fastp, clones called with MiXCR, in-frame beta chains kept. Rows are unified per CDR3 protein, each entry keeping the most common DNA and genes. The sample table contains some 370,000 distinct CDR3 sequences; only one count was recorded for less than 40% of them. Of the sample, 13% is held by the ten largest clones. Which antigens these TCRs recognize remains unknown. Points the paper makes about the study in general: Patients showed significantly higher frequencies than controls for a handful of TRBV segments, among them TRBV5-6, TRBV5-1 and TRBV20-1.

Specimen: blood. These receptors all stem from a girl between 5 and 17 years old with multiple sclerosis.

The gene calls are TRBV6-6 and TRBJ1-5; TRBD1 agrees at 8 bases. V lost 5 bases and J lost 10; bases outside the gene matches: 10. This CDR3 comprises 14 residues. Germline V lookup: CDR1 MNHNY, CDR2 SVGAGI (reference sequence). The CDR3 protein is CASSTGQGFVPQHF. CDR3 nucleotides: TGTGCCAGCAGTACAGGACAGGGCTTTGTCCCCCAGCATTTT.

The rearrangement joins TRBV7-6 to TRBJ1-2; D perhaps matches TRBD1 (6 bases). Germline V gene lookup returns CDR1 SGHVS and CDR2 FNYEAQ. V was cut by 2 bases and J by 2 bases, with 12 bases left in between. CDR3 size: 15 residues. The CDR3 DNA reads as TGTGCCAGCAGCTTAAGACCTACAGGGAACTATGGCTACACCTTC. Translated: CASSLRPTGNYGYTF.

This clonotype turned up a few times. CDR3 DNA: TGTGCCAGCAGCTTAGATGGAGATCGGGACAATGAGCAGTTCTTC. Amino acids: CASSLDGDRDNEQFF. The genes are TRBV7-8 and TRBJ2-1, with unresolved D. This CDR3 has 15 residues. Trimming removed 1 base at V and 5 bases at J, with 12 bases between. Germline loops: CDR1 SGHVS, CDR2 FQNEAQ.

This clonotype turned up a few times. The genes are TRBV25-1 and TRBJ2-7; 7 bases are a match to TRBD1. From germline, CDR1 is MGHDK and CDR2 SYGVNS. This CDR3 has 15 amino acids. With V trimmed by 6 bases and J by 1 base, 9 bases remained unmatched. This chain's CDR3 is CASSKSGTASYEQYF. The CDR3, as DNA: TGTGCCAGCAGCAAATCCGGGACAGCTTCCTACGAGCAGTACTTC.

The chain is built from TRBV3-1 and TRBJ2-7; D possibly corresponds to TRBD2 (5 bases). Germline CDR1 is LGHDT and CDR2 is YNNKEL (reference sequence). This CDR3 region has 13 residues. V lost 1 base and J 4 bases, leaving 8 bases between the germline ends. The DNA of the CDR3 is TGTGCCAGCAGCCAAGTTGAGGGTTACGAGCAGTACTTC. Its translation is CASSQVEGYEQYF.

This clonotype was seen just once. Given a much more abundant clone one base away, this may be a read error. The chain couples TRBV4-1 to TRBJ2-1; maybe TRBD2 (6 bases). The V and J ends lost 7 bases and 7 bases respectively, with 17 bases between them. Germline CDR1 and CDR2: MGHRA and YSYEKL. The CDR3 has 14 amino acids. In DNA, the CDR3 is TGCGCCAGCAACCATTCTTTGGACTATAATGAGCAGTTCTTC. Encoded protein: CASNHSLDYNEQFF.

This chain uses TRBV12-3 or TRBV12-4 with TRBJ2-5; 7 positions agree with TRBD1. V lost 6 bases, J lost 4 bases, and 11 bases stayed unmatched. The CDR3 spans 15 residues. CDR3 sequence: CASSSTGSGGETQYF. The DNA of the CDR3 is TGTGCCAGCAGCTCAACAGGGTCAGGGGGAGAGACCCAGTACTTC.

This chain uses TRBV7-2 with TRBJ1-6; 8 nucleotides line up with TRBD1. The CDR3 spans 15 residues. Germline V gene data show CDR1 as SGHTA and CDR2 as FQGNSA. Losses at the gene ends were 4 bases for V and 10 bases for J; bases not matched to a gene: 9. CDR3 sequence reads: CASSSTGARGSPLHF. The CDR3 nucleotides are TGTGCCAGCAGCTCGACAGGGGCGAGGGGATCACCCCTCCACTTT.

This chain links TRBV27 with TRBJ2-1, with D uncertain. Deletions cut 4 bases from V and 5 bases from J, with 12 bases between. The germline V gene has CDR1 MNHEY and CDR2 SMNVEV (reference sequence). The CDR3 is made up of 14 amino acids. The CDR3 loop reads CASSSGPYNNEQFF. Written as DNA, the CDR3 is TGTGCCAGCAGTTCAGGACCGTATAACAATGAGCAGTTCTTC.

This clonotype was recorded a few times. The V gene is TRBV29-1, the J gene TRBJ1-1; tentative D call: TRBD1 (6 bases). The CDR3 consists of 13 residues. The V end lost 6 bases, the J end lost 0 bases, and 11 bases lay between the germline ends. Germline CDR1 and CDR2: SQVTM and ANQGSEA. The CDR3 loop reads CSVYGQMNTEAFF. CDR3 DNA: TGCAGCGTCTACGGACAGATGAACACTGAAGCTTTCTTT.

This clonotype came up many times. The V and J genes are TRBV9 and TRBJ1-2, with D tentatively TRBD1 (5 bases). This CDR3 has 16 amino acids. With 4 bases removed from V and 4 bases from J, the gap between germline ends came to 20 bases. Germline CDR1 reads SGDLS; CDR2 reads YYNGEE. CDR3: CASSRGGRLIGYGYTF. The DNA for the CDR3 is TGTGCCAGCAGCAGGGGCGGCAGGTTAATAGGCTATGGCTACACCTTC. The variable domain in full, completed from reference TRBV9 and TRBJ1-2, reads DSGVTQTPKHLITATGQRVTLRCSPRSGDLSVYWYQQSLDQGLQFLIQYYNGEERAKGNILERFSAQQFPDLHSELNLSSLELGDSALYFCASSRGGRLIGYGYTFGSGTRLTVV.

This sequence joins TRBV12-3 or TRBV12-4 and TRBJ2-5; 11 positions agree with TRBD2. The CDR3 runs 15 residues. With 4 bases clipped from V and 1 base from J, the junction kept 2 bases outside the gene matches. Here the CDR3 reads CASSSTSGAQETQYF. As DNA, the CDR3 is TGTGCCAGCAGTTCGACTAGCGGGGCCCAAGAGACCCAGTACTTC.

This clonotype came up a few times. The chain carries TRBV5-1 and TRBJ1-4, with D possibly TRBD1 on 6 matching bases. This CDR3 region has 18 residues. Trimming left V 0 bases short and J 2 bases short, with 17 bases between. Germline lookup yields CDR1 SGHRS and CDR2 YFSETQ. CDR3 protein: CASSLGLLGGGTNEKLFF. CDR3 nucleotide sequence: TGCGCCAGCAGCTTGGGATTACTCGGGGGCGGCACTAATGAAAAACTGTTTTTT.

This clonotype was recorded a few times. The chain recombines TRBV20-1 with TRBJ2-7, with D unresolved. With 3 bases removed from V and 2 bases from J, the gap between germline ends came to 8 bases. CDR3 size: 12 residues. Germline V lookup: CDR1 DFQATT, CDR2 SNEGSKA (reference sequence). In DNA form, the CDR3 reads TGCAGTGCTAGGCACCCAGCCTACGAGCAGTACTTC. It encodes CSARHPAYEQYF.

In DNA, the CDR3 is TGTGCCACCAGCCCCTCAGGGAGCTCCTACGAGCAGTACTTC. It is translated as CATSPSGSSYEQYF. V is TRBV15 and J is TRBJ2-7; D assignment may be TRBD1 or TRBD2 (5 bases each). The CDR3 is made up of 14 amino acids. The V end was cut by 5 bases, the J end by 0 bases, with 11 bases between. CDR1 and CDR2 (germline): LNHNV, YYDKDF (reference sequence). The whole variable domain, filled in from reference TRBV15 and TRBJ2-7, reads DAMVIQNPRYQVTQFGKPVTLSCSQTLNHNVMYWYQQKSSQAPKLLFHYYDKDFNNEADTPDNFQSRRPNTSFCFLDIRSPGLGDTAMYLCATSPSGSSYEQYFGPGTRLTVT.

The V gene is TRBV13, the J gene TRBJ2-1, with D hard to call. Germline CDR1 reads PRHDT; CDR2 reads FYEKMQ (reference sequence). V was cut by 5 bases and J by 10 bases, with 9 bases left in between. The CDR3 runs 11 residues. CDR3 DNA sequence: TGTGCCAGCAGCCCCCAGGCGGAGCAGTTCTTC. It yields the protein CASSPQAEQFF.

This clonotype occurred a few times. The rearrangement uses TRBV4-2 and TRBJ1-2; tentative D call: TRBD1 (5 bases). CDR3 size: 16 residues. Germline CDR1 is LGHNA and CDR2 is YNFKEQ. The V gene lost 5 bases and the J gene lost 2 bases, with 18 bases spanning the gap. CDR3 loop: CASSARSGTGNYGYTF. The CDR3 DNA reads as TGTGCCAGCAGCGCACGCTCCGGGACGGGAAACTATGGCTACACCTTC.

The CDR3: CASSVGTLSYNEQFF. In nucleotides, the CDR3 is TGCGCCAGCAGCGTGGGGACACTCTCCTACAATGAGCAGTTCTTC. This rearrangement joins TRBV5-1 to TRBJ2-1; TRBD1 is a possible D gene (6 bases). CDR1 is SGHRS and CDR2 is YFSETQ in the germline V gene. The CDR3 length is 15 residues. V was pared by 4 bases and J by 0 bases, with 11 bases between.

This clonotype showed up just a few times. This sequence joins TRBV29-1 and TRBJ2-1, with D uncertain. Germline CDR1 and CDR2: SQVTM and ANQGSEA. V lost 8 bases to trimming and J lost 10 bases, with 15 bases between them. This CDR3 is 11 amino acids long. CDR3 nucleotides: TGCAGCACCTCGGTTGCACGGGAGCAGTTCTTC. Protein sequence: CSTSVAREQFF.

The chain joins TRBV4-3 to TRBJ1-2; D is undetermined. The CDR3 sequence is 14 residues long. Per the germline V gene, CDR1 is LGHNA and CDR2 is YSLEER. Trimming removed 4 bases from V and 5 bases from J, with 14 bases in between. The CDR3 spells CASSPNSGSYGYTF. In DNA, the CDR3 is TGCGCCAGCAGCCCCAACTCGGGGAGTTATGGCTACACCTTC.